This entry lists 26 T cell receptor beta chains sequenced from one sample in a study of cytomegalovirus exposure and HLA in healthy donors listed by TCRdb under 2017. The library was made by the immunoSEQ multiplex PCR assay. A mixture of 60 forward primers for TCR Vbeta segments and 13 reverse primers for TCR Jbeta segments was used in the multiplex PCR. TCRdb's version of the immuneACCESS table is confined to in-frame rearrangements and falls short of the full clone set. An unresolved V gene accounts for under half of the shortfall where checked; the remainder is of unknown origin. For this sample the table gives about 120,000 clones, of which approximately 80% were detected only once. The ten largest account for under 6.5% of the sample. The sample comprised PBMCs. The receptor set was obtained from a man between 18 and 29 years old in good health and CMV-seropositive.

This chain connects TRBV11-2 to TRBJ2-7; 8 bases are shared with TRBD1. CDR1 is SGHAT, CDR2 FQNNGV, per germline. The CDR3 runs 14 residues. With 8 bases clipped from V and 6 bases from J, the junction kept 12 bases outside the gene matches. The CDR3 loop reads CASALLGQGVEQYF. DNA for the CDR3: TGTGCCAGCGCACTTCTCGGACAGGGCGTCGAGCAGTACTTC.

This clone was counted once. The chain uses TRBV10-3 and TRBJ1-3; D call uncertain. Looked up from germline, CDR1 is ENHRY and CDR2 is SYGVKD. V dropped 6 bases and J dropped 8 bases, with 20 bases sitting between them. This CDR3 region has 15 residues. The CDR3 DNA reads as TGTGCCATCAGAGGGAGTACAGACGATCCTGACACCATATATTTT. Translated, it gives CAIRGSTDDPDTIYF.

This sequence joins TRBV4-2 and TRBJ2-7, with 7 bases identical to TRBD2. In germline, CDR1 is LGHNA, CDR2 YNFKEQ. The J segment lost 0 bases and the V segment lost 0 bases, leaving 5 bases of the junction unmatched. The CDR3 is made up of 16 amino acids. CDR3 sequence reads: CASSQETGGGSYEQYF. The CDR3 DNA sequence: TGTGCCAGCAGCCAAGAGACGGGCGGGGGCTCCTACGAGCAGTACTTC.

The chain is built from TRBV15 and TRBJ2-4; 10 nucleotides line up with TRBD2. V gave up 0 bases and J gave up 3 bases; unmatched junction bases: 17. CDR3 length: 21 residues. In germline, CDR1 is LNHNV, CDR2 YYDKDF (reference sequence). The DNA of the CDR3 is TGTGCCACCAGCAGAGATAGGGTGGGAGCGGGGGGGCCAGGGGGCAAAAACATTCAGTACTTC. This sequence encodes CATSRDRVGAGGPGGKNIQYF.

This chain joins TRBV7-9 and TRBJ1-3, with TRBD1 as a possible D gene (6 bases). This CDR3 comprises 13 residues. Trimming cost V 5 bases and J 4 bases, with 9 bases left between them. Looked up from germline, CDR1 is SEHNR and CDR2 is FQNEAQ (reference sequence). CDR3 nucleotides: TGTGCCAGCAGCCAGGGACACGGAAACACCATATATTTT. It specifies CASSQGHGNTIYF.

As regards this clone: Since the CDR3 does not end with the conserved phenylalanine or tryptophan, this likely comes from a read error. This chain connects TRBV27 to TRBJ1-2; tentative D call: TRBD1 (6 bases). Trimming removed 5 bases from V and 2 bases from J, with 9 bases in between. This CDR3 contains 13 residues. CDR1 MNHEY and CDR2 SMNVEV come from the germline V gene (reference sequence). The CDR3 DNA reads TGTGCCAGCAGTCTACAGGGCAACTATGGCTACACCTCC. It specifies CASSLQGNYGYTS.

The V call is TRBV18, the J call TRBJ1-1; D is undetermined. V lost 2 bases to trimming and J lost 4 bases, with 11 bases between them. Per germline, CDR1 KGHSH and CDR2 LQKENI. The length of the CDR3 is 14 residues. The CDR3 loop is CASSPYGRGTEAFF. CDR3 DNA: TGTGCCAGCTCACCATACGGACGGGGCACTGAAGCTTTCTTT.

The CDR3 DNA follows: TGCGCCAGCAGCTTGGGTGACAAAGGAAACACCATATATTTT. Residues: CASSLGDKGNTIYF. The chain has TRBV5-1 and TRBJ1-3; D is unresolved. The germline CDR1 and CDR2 sequences are SGHRS and YFSETQ. The CDR3 has 14 amino acids. Trimming shortened V by 0 bases and J by 4 bases, and 8 bases separated the two germline ends.

This clone has a single count. The chain links TRBV10-2 to TRBJ2-7, with D possibly TRBD1 on 5 matching bases. Germline V lookup: CDR1 WSHSY, CDR2 SAAADI. This CDR3 has 16 amino acids. The V gene lost 8 bases and the J gene lost 1 base, with 21 bases spanning the gap. In DNA, the CDR3 is TGCGCCAGCTCCCCGGCTGGGCAGGGCAAATCCTACGAGCAGTACTTC. Residues: CASSPAGQGKSYEQYF.

The chain uses TRBV27 and TRBJ2-7; 7 positions match TRBD1. The V gene's germline CDR1 is MNHEY and CDR2 SMNVEV (reference sequence). This CDR3 spans 14 amino acids. Trimming cost V 4 bases and J 1 base; bases outside gene matches: 4. The CDR3 reads CASSSRQGSYEQYF. The CDR3 coding sequence is TGTGCCAGCAGTTCGAGACAGGGTTCCTACGAGCAGTACTTC.

The CDR3 DNA follows: TGTGCCAGCAGGACAGGGGGCCAAGAGACCCAGTACTTC. Amino acid sequence: CASRTGGQETQYF. The rearrangement links TRBV28 to TRBJ2-5; 9 nucleotides agree with TRBD1. Per germline, CDR1 MDHEN and CDR2 SYDVKM. The CDR3 is made up of 13 amino acids. V shed 6 bases and J 1 base; nucleotides not matched to a gene: 0.

V usage is TRBV2 and J usage is TRBJ2-7; D gene uncertain. V lost 5 bases and J 2 bases, leaving 13 bases between the germline ends. The germline V gene encodes CDR1 SNHLY and CDR2 FYNNEI. The CDR3 contains 14 residues. In DNA, the CDR3 is TGTGCCAGCAGTTCAGACTGGCTGACCTACGAGCAGTACTTC. This sequence encodes CASSSDWLTYEQYF.

CDR3 residues: CASSDRDTLEYEQYF. Written as DNA, the CDR3 is TGTGCCAGCAGCGACCGGGACACCTTAGAGTACGAGCAGTACTTC. J is TRBJ2-7 and V is TRBV7-9, with TRBD1 as a possible D gene (6 bases). CDR1 SEHNR and CDR2 FQNEAQ come from the germline V gene (reference sequence). The CDR3 spans 15 residues. Trimming left V 5 bases short and J 4 bases short, with 18 bases between.

The chain is built from TRBV30 and TRBJ2-7; 7 nucleotides line up with TRBD2. The germline V gene has CDR1 GTSNPN and CDR2 SVGIG (reference sequence). This CDR3 spans 11 amino acids. Germline trimming cut 2 bases from V and 7 bases from J; bases unmatched to any gene: 2. The CDR3 reads CAWSYGREQYF. CDR3 sequence (DNA): TGTGCCTGGAGTTACGGGAGGGAGCAGTACTTC.

The chain recombines TRBV7-6 with TRBJ1-1; 11 bases fit TRBD1. The length of the CDR3 is 16 residues. V was clipped by 5 bases and J by 3 bases; unmatched bases: 8. Germline-derived CDR1 and CDR2 are SGHVS and FNYEAQ. CDR3: CASSIPGQGEDTEAFF. CDR3 nucleotides: TGTGCCAGCAGCATCCCGGGACAGGGGGAGGACACTGAAGCTTTCTTT.

The V call is TRBV10-3, the J call TRBJ2-1; D perhaps matches TRBD1 (6 bases). Between the trimmed V and J ends, which lost 1 base and 5 bases, there was a span of 12 bases. The CDR3 is 15 residues long. Germline assignment: CDR1 ENHRY and CDR2 SYGVKD. The DNA of the CDR3 is TGTGCCATCAGTGAGTACCAGGGGTTCAACAATGAGCAGTTCTTC. This gives the protein CAISEYQGFNNEQFF.

The rearrangement uses TRBV7-9 and TRBJ2-6, with TRBD1 matching over 7 bases. Germline lookup yields CDR1 SEHNR and CDR2 FQNEAQ (reference sequence). The CDR3 is 17 amino acids. V shed 4 bases and J 0 bases; nucleotides not matched to a gene: 6. Written as DNA, the CDR3 is TGTGCCAGCAGCTCGACAGGGACCAGCTCTGGGGCCAACGTCCTGACTTTC. Its translation: CASSSTGTSSGANVLTF.

V and J are TRBV5-8 and TRBJ1-2; D is possibly TRBD1 (6 bases). The CDR3 has 15 amino acids. The germline CDR1 and CDR2 sequences are SGHTS and YDEGEE. V gave up 0 bases and J gave up 2 bases, with 11 bases separating them. The CDR3 spells CASSLGATGNYGYTF. The CDR3 region has the DNA TGTGCCAGCAGCTTGGGTGCCACAGGGAACTATGGCTACACCTTC.

Concerning this clone: An end of the junction does not agree with germline; a read error may underlie this. The rearrangement joins TRBV29-1 to TRBJ2-4; 7 bases match TRBD2. Germline loops: CDR1 SQVTM, CDR2 ANQGSEA. This CDR3 is built from 12 residues. DNA for the CDR3: TGCAGCGCCCGCCGGGGGGAAAACAGTCAGTACTTC. Amino acid sequence: CSARRGENSQYF.

The chain joins TRBV28 to TRBJ2-7; tentatively, D is TRBD2 (5 bases). The germline gives CDR1 MDHEN, CDR2 SYDVKM. Trimming left V 9 bases short and J 7 bases short, with 13 bases between. This CDR3 contains 11 residues. Written as DNA, the CDR3 is TGTGCCAGTAACGACTGGACTGAGCAGTACTTC. Protein: CASNDWTEQYF.

The chain recombines TRBV7-9 with TRBJ2-5; D remains ambiguous. The CDR3 runs 11 residues. The V end lost 5 bases, the J end lost 1 base, and 2 bases lay between the germline ends. Germline V gene lookup returns CDR1 SEHNR and CDR2 FQNEAQ (reference sequence). This chain's CDR3 is CASSLQETQYF. Here the CDR3 DNA reads TGTGCCAGCAGCCTCCAAGAGACCCAGTACTTC.

V gene TRBV29-1 combines with J gene TRBJ2-7; TRBD2 aligns across 9 bases. The ends lost 0 bases at V and 6 bases at J; junction bases unmatched: 9. Germline lookup yields CDR1 SQVTM and CDR2 ANQGSEA. The CDR3 is made up of 15 amino acids. The CDR3 DNA sequence: TGCAGCGTTGAAGATCTTCGCGGGAGGGAGGCCGAGCAGTACTTC. This translates into CSVEDLRGREAEQYF.

This clone showed up just a few times. The chain recombines TRBV6-1 with TRBJ1-2; 7 nucleotides match TRBD1. After removal of 5 bases from V and 2 bases from J, the junction contained 2 bases not matched to a gene. The CDR3 is 13 residues long. The germline gives CDR1 MNHNS, CDR2 SASEGT. The chain's CDR3 is CASSPGQNYGYTF. The CDR3 DNA reads as TGTGCCAGCAGTCCGGGACAGAACTATGGCTACACCTTC.

The J gene is TRBJ2-7, the V gene TRBV28; TRBD1 matches 10 bases. The CDR3 has 14 residues. The germline gives CDR1 MDHEN, CDR2 SYDVKM. J gave up 7 bases and V 6 bases, and 9 bases lay outside the gene matches. This chain's CDR3 is CASSRDRGQEEQYF. The CDR3 DNA reads as TGTGCCAGCAGCCGCGACAGGGGGCAAGAGGAGCAGTACTTC.

The chain employs TRBV4-1 and TRBJ1-6; 9 nucleotides agree with TRBD1. V trimming: 0 bases; J trimming: 9 bases; junction bases outside the gene matches: 12. Germline CDR1 and CDR2: MGHRA and YSYEKL. This CDR3 contains 18 residues. CDR3 sequence reads: CASSQDPWTGEKGSPLHF. In nucleotides, the CDR3 is TGCGCCAGCAGCCAAGATCCGTGGACAGGGGAAAAAGGTTCACCCCTCCACTTT.

This clone has more than one count but fewer than ten. This rearrangement joins TRBV4-2 to TRBJ2-1; 10 bases map to TRBD1. The length of the CDR3 is 16 residues. Looked up from germline, CDR1 is LGHNA and CDR2 is YNFKEQ. J gave up 8 bases and V 1 base, and 8 bases lay outside the gene matches. The CDR3 sequence: CASSQGQGASGDEQFF. The CDR3 DNA reads as TGTGCCAGCAGCCAAGGACAGGGGGCTAGTGGCGATGAGCAGTTCTTC.